This T cell receptor (beta chain) appears in the sequencing data of a study of early T cells in non-severe SARS-CoV-2 infection (dated by TCRdb to the early 2020s). The study in broad terms: Bulk RNA from unsorted whole blood was used for TCR sequencing, so alpha and beta chains could not be paired. Paper-wide results and their limitations: VDJdb matching was skewed toward anti-spike CD8 responses and likely underestimated virus-specific expansions by missing private and CD4 specificities.

The junction shows trimming of 5 bases on V and 7 bases on J, and the gene matches do not reach 13 bases of it. The CDR3 runs 15 residues from the cysteine to the phenylalanine. This entry keeps only the CDR3 DNA: 45 bases, framed from base 1. This clonotype was detected ten times or more. Its antigen specificity is not known. Per-base quality was not reported, and no clone a single base away is much larger than it. The method behind the library was 5' RACE. The sequencer was a NextSeq 500. To correct for sequencing error and PCR bias, the TCR library protocol tagged individual cDNA molecules with unique molecular identifiers. TCR alpha and beta chains were both sequenced, and the abundances of alpha and beta sequences in each sample were closely correlated with each other. In the source study's methods: V gene, J gene and CDR3 annotation of TCR sequences was performed with Decombinator V4. Expanded TCRs were defined as changing significantly between any two time points under a Poisson model with p below 0.0001. TCR abundances were normalised to the total number of TCRs sequenced per sample and expressed as counts per million. MAIT TCRs were defined by TRAV1-2 paired with TRAJ12, TRAJ20 or TRAJ33, and iNKT TCRs by TRAV10 paired with TRAJ18. VDJdb, accessed 1 November 2021, was searched for CMV, EBV and SARS-CoV-2 annotated TCRs, with TCRs annotated for multiple antigens excluded. TCRdb reworked the public reads: Q25 trimming with fastp, MiXCR clone assembly, productive beta chains retained. Rows are unified per CDR3 protein, each entry keeping the most common DNA and genes. The V and J calls reflect TCRdb's pipeline rather than the authors' work. The sample profile shows approximately 70,000 distinct CDR3 sequences; 12% of them were found once. The top ten constitute about 16% of the sample.

This was a case-control study nested in a cohort of healthcare workers in London, UK, who had nasopharyngeal swab PCR tests and blood samples taken every week. Healthcare workers were enrolled in the week of the UK lockdown, from 23 to 31 March 2020, and were followed every week for up to 16 weeks. The material sequenced was whole blood, taken at baseline. The V and J genes are TRBV12-3 or TRBV12-4 and TRBJ1-2, with TRBD1 matching 7 junction bases. The TCR originated in an adult who was a healthcare worker with PCR-confirmed SARS-CoV-2 infection or an uninfected control (not recorded which). The donor label of this sample is uncertain. In nucleotide form, the sequence is TGTGCCAGCAGTATACAGGGGAGTGAAGTTGGTGGCTACACCTTC. The resulting protein is CASSIQGSEVGGYTF.